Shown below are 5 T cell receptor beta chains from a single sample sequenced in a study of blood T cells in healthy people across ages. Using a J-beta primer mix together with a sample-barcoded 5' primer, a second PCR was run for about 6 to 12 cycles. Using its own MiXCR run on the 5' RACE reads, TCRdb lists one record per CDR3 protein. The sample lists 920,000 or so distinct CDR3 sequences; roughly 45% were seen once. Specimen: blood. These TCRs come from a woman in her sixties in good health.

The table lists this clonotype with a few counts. The CDR3 reads CSASPRGRVLAGGDTQYF. In DNA, the CDR3 is TGCAGTGCTAGCCCCAGGGGCAGGGTTTTGGCGGGAGGAGATACGCAGTATTTT. The rearrangement uses TRBV20-1 and TRBJ2-3; 8 bases are shared with TRBD2. Germline V gene lookup returns CDR1 DFQATT and CDR2 SNEGSKA (reference sequence). The CDR3 extends over 18 amino acids. The ends lost 3 bases at V and 5 bases at J; junction bases unmatched: 19.

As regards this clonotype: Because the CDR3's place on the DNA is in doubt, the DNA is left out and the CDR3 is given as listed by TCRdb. The CDR3 sequence is CASSFGTGSPPYF. The J gene is TRBJ2-4, the V gene TRBV28; TRBD1 reflects the table's D call only, with no check against the DNA. The CDR3 totals 13 residues, both ends included. In germline, CDR1 is MDHEN, CDR2 SYDVKM.

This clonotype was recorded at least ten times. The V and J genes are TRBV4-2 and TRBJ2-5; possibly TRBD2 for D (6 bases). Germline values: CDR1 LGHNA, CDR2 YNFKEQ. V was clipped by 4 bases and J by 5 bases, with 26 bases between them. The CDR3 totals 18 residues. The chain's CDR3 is CASSPSREVIAATETQYF. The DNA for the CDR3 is TGTGCCAGCAGCCCTAGCAGGGAGGTGATAGCGGCGACGGAGACCCAGTACTTC.

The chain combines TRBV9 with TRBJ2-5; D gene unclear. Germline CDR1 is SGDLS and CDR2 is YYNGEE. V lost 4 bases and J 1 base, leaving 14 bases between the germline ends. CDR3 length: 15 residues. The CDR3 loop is CASSPHRAVQETQYF. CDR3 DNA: TGTGCCAGCAGCCCCCATAGGGCAGTCCAAGAGACCCAGTACTTC.

CDR3 coding DNA: TGTGCCAGCAGCTTAGGGCTAGCGGGAGGGATATCCTACGAGCAGTACTTC. As protein: CASSLGLAGGISYEQYF. The chain couples TRBV7-9 to TRBJ2-7; 12 bases line up with TRBD2. There are 17 residues in the CDR3. Per the germline V gene, CDR1 is SEHNR and CDR2 is FQNEAQ (reference sequence). V shed 1 base and J 1 base; nucleotides not matched to a gene: 5.